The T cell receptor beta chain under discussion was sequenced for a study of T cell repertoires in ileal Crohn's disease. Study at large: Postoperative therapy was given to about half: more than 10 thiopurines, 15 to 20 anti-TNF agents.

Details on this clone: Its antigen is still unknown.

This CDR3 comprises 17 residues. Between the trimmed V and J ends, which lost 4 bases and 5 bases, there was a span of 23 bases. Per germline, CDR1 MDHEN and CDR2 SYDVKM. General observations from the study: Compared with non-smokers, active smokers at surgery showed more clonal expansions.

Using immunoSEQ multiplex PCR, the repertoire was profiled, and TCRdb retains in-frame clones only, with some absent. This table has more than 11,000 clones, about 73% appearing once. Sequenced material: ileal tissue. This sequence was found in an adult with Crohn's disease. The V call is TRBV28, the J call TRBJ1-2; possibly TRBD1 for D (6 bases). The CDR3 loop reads CASSSPTGGSIWYGYTF. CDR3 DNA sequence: TGTGCCAGCAGTTCCCCAACGGGGGGCTCCATATGGTATGGCTACACCTTC.